Below, 8 T cell receptor beta chains from the same sample are listed, as sequenced in a study of shared clonotypes between healthy human individuals. Repertoires were generated with immunoSEQ multiplex PCR, while TCRdb's copy carries only in-frame clones and drops some. The sample records 650,000 to 800,000 clones, 55% to 80% being singletons. Sequencing was carried out using memory CD4+ T cells sorted from blood. The subset is: CD45RA-negative fraction. The source of these receptors is a young woman in good health.

The rearrangement links TRBV25-1 to TRBJ2-7; possible D gene TRBD2, 5 bases. CDR3 size: 13 residues. The germline V gene has CDR1 MGHDK and CDR2 SYGVNS. V lost 6 bases to trimming and J lost 3 bases, with 12 bases between them. The CDR3 DNA sequence: TGTGCCAGCAGGACGGACGGACTCTACGAGCAGTACTTC. This translates into CASRTDGLYEQYF.

The chain uses TRBV7-6 and TRBJ2-1; a possible D gene is TRBD1 (7 bases). The V gene lost 4 bases and the J gene lost 7 bases, with 14 bases spanning the gap. Germline CDR1 SGHVS, CDR2 FNYEAQ. This CDR3 comprises 14 residues. CDR3 coding DNA: TGTGCCAGCAGCTGGGGGGACAGCCGGAATGAGCAGTTCTTC. Residues: CASSWGDSRNEQFF.

This clone came up a few times. The chain is built from TRBV5-4 and TRBJ1-4; no clear D. Per germline, CDR1 SGHNT and CDR2 YYREEE (reference sequence). CDR3 length: 15 amino acids. Between the trimmed V and J ends, which lost 0 bases and 10 bases, there was a span of 16 bases. This chain's CDR3 is CASSLGPPNQGKLFF. In DNA, the CDR3 is TGTGCCAGCAGCTTGGGCCCGCCCAATCAAGGAAAACTGTTTTTT.

This clone has only a few counts. The genes are TRBV14 and TRBJ1-5; D perhaps matches TRBD1 (6 bases). V was pared by 6 bases and J by 5 bases, with 11 bases between. The CDR3 contains 13 residues. In germline, CDR1 is SGHDN, CDR2 FVKESK. CDR3 region: CASSRQEDQPQHF. The CDR3 region has the DNA TGTGCCAGCAGTCGACAGGAGGATCAGCCCCAGCATTTT.

The chain links TRBV19 to TRBJ2-5; D is possibly TRBD1 (6 bases). V gave up 7 bases and J gave up 5 bases, with 11 bases separating them. This CDR3 has 12 amino acids. Germline CDR1 and CDR2: LNHDA and SQIVND (reference sequence). The CDR3 sequence: CASTNRAETQYF. The CDR3 coding sequence is TGTGCCAGTACAAACAGGGCTGAGACCCAGTACTTC.

This clone was seen a single time. The rearrangement links TRBV5-1 to TRBJ2-1; the D gene is possibly TRBD2 (5 bases). The length of the CDR3 is 15 residues. Germline V gene sequence: CDR1 SGHRS, CDR2 YFSETQ. The V end lost 0 bases, the J end lost 2 bases, and 9 bases lay between the germline ends. CDR3 nucleotide sequence: TGCGCCAGCAGCTTGGAGACTAACGCCTACAATGAGCAGTTCTTC. Translation gives CASSLETNAYNEQFF.

This clone was picked up one time. The CDR3 nucleotides read TGTGCCAGCAGCCCAGTGGGAGCTAGCGGGACCTACAATGAGCAGTTCTTC. This translates into CASSPVGASGTYNEQFF. This chain links TRBV7-8 with TRBJ2-1, with 9 nucleotides matching TRBD2. Germline CDR1 and CDR2: SGHVS and FQNEAQ. The V and J ends lost 5 bases and 2 bases, in that order; junction bases with no gene match: 10. The CDR3 loop spans 17 amino acids.

The genes are TRBV15 and TRBJ1-1; TRBD1 matches 10 bases. The junction had 9 bases not matched to a gene; V was cut back by 3 bases and J by 5 bases. The germline V gene has CDR1 LNHNV and CDR2 YYDKDF (reference sequence). The CDR3 extends over 16 amino acids. The CDR3 bases are TGTGCCACCAGCAGCTCCGACAGGGGGCGATTTACTGAAGCTTTCTTT. It specifies CATSSSDRGRFTEAFF.